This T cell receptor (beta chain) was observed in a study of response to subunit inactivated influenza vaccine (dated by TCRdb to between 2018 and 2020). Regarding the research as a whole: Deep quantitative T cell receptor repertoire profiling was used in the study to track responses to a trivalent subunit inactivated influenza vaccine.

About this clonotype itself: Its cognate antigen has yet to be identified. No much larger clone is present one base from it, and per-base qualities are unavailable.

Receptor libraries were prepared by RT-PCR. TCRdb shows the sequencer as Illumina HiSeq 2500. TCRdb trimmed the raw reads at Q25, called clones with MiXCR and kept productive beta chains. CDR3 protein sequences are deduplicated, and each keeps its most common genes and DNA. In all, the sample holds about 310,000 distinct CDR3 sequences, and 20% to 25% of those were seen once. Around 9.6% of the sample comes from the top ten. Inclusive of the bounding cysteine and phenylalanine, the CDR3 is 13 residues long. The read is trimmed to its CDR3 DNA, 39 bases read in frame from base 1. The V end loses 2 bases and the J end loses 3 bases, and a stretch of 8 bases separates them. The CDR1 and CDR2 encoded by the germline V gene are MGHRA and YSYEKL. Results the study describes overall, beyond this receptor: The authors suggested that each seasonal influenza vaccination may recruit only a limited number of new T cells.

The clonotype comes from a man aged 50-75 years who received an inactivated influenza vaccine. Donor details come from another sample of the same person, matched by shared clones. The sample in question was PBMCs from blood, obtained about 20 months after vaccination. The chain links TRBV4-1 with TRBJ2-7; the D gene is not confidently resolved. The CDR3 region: CASSQTVNYEQYF. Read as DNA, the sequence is TGCGCCAGCAGCCAAACAGTTAACTACGAGCAGTACTTC.